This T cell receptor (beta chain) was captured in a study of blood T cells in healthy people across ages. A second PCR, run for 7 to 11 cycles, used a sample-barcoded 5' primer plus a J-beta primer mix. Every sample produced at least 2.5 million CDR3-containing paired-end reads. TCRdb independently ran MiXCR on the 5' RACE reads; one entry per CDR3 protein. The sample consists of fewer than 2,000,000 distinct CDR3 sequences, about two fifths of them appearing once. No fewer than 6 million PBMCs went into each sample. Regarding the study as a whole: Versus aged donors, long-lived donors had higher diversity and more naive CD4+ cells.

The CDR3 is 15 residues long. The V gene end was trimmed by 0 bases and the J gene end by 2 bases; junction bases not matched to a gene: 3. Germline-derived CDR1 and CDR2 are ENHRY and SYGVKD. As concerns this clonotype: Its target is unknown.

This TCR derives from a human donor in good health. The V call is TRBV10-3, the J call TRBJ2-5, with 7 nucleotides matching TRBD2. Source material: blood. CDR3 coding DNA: TGTGCCATCAGTGAGTCGGGAGGGGATCAAGAGACCCAGTACTTC. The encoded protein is CAISESGGDQETQYF.